The 24 T cell receptor beta chains in this list originate from one sample, sequenced in a study of T cell responses to AZD1222 COVID-19 vaccine. Assay: immunoSEQ multiplex PCR; the TCRdb copy retains only in-frame clones and omits some. The sample carries about 100,000 clones, around 90% recorded once. The sequencing used peripheral blood, collected on day 0 of AZD1222 vaccination. The source is an adult in good health.

The chain carries TRBV18 and TRBJ2-3, with 10 bases fitting TRBD2. The V gene's germline CDR1 is KGHSH and CDR2 LQKENI. The CDR3 length is 16 residues. After removal of 3 bases from V and 6 bases from J, the junction contained 9 bases not matched to a gene. CDR3 coding DNA: TGTGCCAGCTCACCGGGGCTAGCGGGAGCCTCCGATACGCAGTATTTT. Its translation: CASSPGLAGASDTQYF.

The gene calls are TRBV27 and TRBJ1-2, with D perhaps matching TRBD1 (5 bases). There are 17 residues in the CDR3. CDR1 is MNHEY, CDR2 SMNVEV, per germline (reference sequence). V was clipped by 5 bases and J by 5 bases, with 24 bases between them. CDR3 in amino acids: CASSPSGPTESRYGYTF. The CDR3 DNA reads TGTGCCAGCAGTCCGAGCGGGCCGACAGAATCTAGGTATGGCTACACCTTC.

This clone has just one count. The chain joins TRBV5-1 to TRBJ2-7; D is possibly TRBD1 (6 bases). Germline V gene data show CDR1 as SGHRS and CDR2 as YFSETQ. V was shortened by 0 bases and J by 1 base, with 11 bases between the two germline ends. The CDR3 sequence is 15 residues long. DNA for the CDR3: TGCGCCAGCAGCTTGGCCGGGACACCTTCCTACGAGCAGTACTTC. Its translation is CASSLAGTPSYEQYF.

The CDR3 DNA is TGTGCCAGCAGTGCCATGGGCCTATCCCGAAGCACAGATACGCAGTATTTT. Translation gives CASSAMGLSRSTDTQYF. This chain links TRBV6-1 with TRBJ2-3; D not resolved. There are 17 residues in the CDR3. Germline CDR1 and CDR2: MNHNS and SASEGT. Trimming took 4 bases from V and 0 from J, leaving 17 bases between them.

The chain couples TRBV6-4 to TRBJ2-6; tentative D call: TRBD1 (6 bases). Germline V gene sequence: CDR1 MRHNA, CDR2 SNTAGT. The V end lost 3 bases, the J end lost 2 bases, and 8 bases lay between the germline ends. The CDR3 runs to 15 residues. The CDR3 bases are TGTGCCAGCAGTGAAGACAGGACTGGGGCCAACGTCCTGACTTTC. Translated, it gives CASSEDRTGANVLTF.

The CDR3 DNA follows: TGTGCCAGCTCTAGACCGGGGAATGAGCAGTTCTTC. It is translated as CASSRPGNEQFF. This chain links TRBV27 with TRBJ2-1, with D perhaps TRBD2 (5 bases). Germline V gives CDR1 MNHEY, CDR2 SMNVEV (reference sequence). V dropped 8 bases and J dropped 7 bases, with 12 bases sitting between them. This CDR3 spans 12 amino acids.

V is TRBV3-1 (or the pseudogene TRBV3-2) and J is TRBJ1-2, with 7 bases identical to TRBD1. CDR3 length: 13 residues. V lost 0 bases and J lost 8; bases outside the gene matches: 3. Germline V gives CDR1 LGHDT, CDR2 YNNKEL (reference sequence). CDR3 protein: CASSQETGIGYTF. The CDR3 nucleotides read TGTGCCAGCAGCCAAGAGACAGGGATCGGCTACACCTTC.

J is TRBJ2-1 and V is TRBV5-4; D possibly uses TRBD1 or TRBD2 (6 bases each). The V gene's germline CDR1 is SGHNT and CDR2 YYREEE (reference sequence). Trimming pared 4 bases from V and 10 bases from J, leaving 21 bases between. This CDR3 is 15 amino acids long. The CDR3 coding sequence is TGTGCCAGCAGCGTGGGGGGCCACCCTGAGAGAGAGCAGTTCTTC. Translated: CASSVGGHPEREQFF.

CDR3 sequence reads: CAITVGTRRTDTQYF. The CDR3 bases are TGTGCCATTACCGTGGGGACTAGAAGAACAGATACGCAGTATTTT. The J gene is TRBJ2-3, the V gene TRBV6-5; TRBD2 matches at 8 bases. CDR1 MNHEY and CDR2 SVGAGI come from the germline V gene. V shed 10 bases and J 3 bases; nucleotides not matched to a gene: 12. The CDR3 extends over 15 amino acids.

The chain combines TRBV7-9 with TRBJ2-2, with a possible D match to TRBD2 (6 bases). Germline V lookup: CDR1 SEHNR, CDR2 FQNEAQ (reference sequence). This CDR3 region has 13 residues. V lost 5 bases to trimming and J lost 2 bases, with 6 bases between them. CDR3 sequence: CASSTSNTGELFF. The CDR3, as DNA: TGTGCCAGCAGCACTAGCAACACCGGGGAGCTGTTTTTT.

The chain uses TRBV14 and TRBJ2-1; 10 bases map to TRBD2. Losses at the gene ends were 3 bases for V and 9 bases for J; bases not matched to a gene: 5. The germline CDR1 and CDR2 sequences are SGHDN and FVKESK. The CDR3 sequence is 14 residues long. For the CDR3, the DNA is TGTGCCAGCAGCCAGGGACTAGCGTCGGGTGAGCAGTTCTTC. This codes for CASSQGLASGEQFF.

This clone occurred once. The chain uses TRBV7-2 and TRBJ1-3; D gene ambiguous. The V and J ends lost 5 bases and 0 bases respectively, with 8 bases between them. Germline V lookup: CDR1 SGHTA, CDR2 FQGNSA. CDR3 length equals 14 residues. The CDR3, as DNA: TGTGCCAGCAGCCCTCAGCTCTCTGGAAACACCATATATTTT. It is translated as CASSPQLSGNTIYF.

The chain links TRBV7-8 to TRBJ2-1, with D maybe TRBD2 (6 bases). Between the trimmed V and J ends, which lost 4 bases and 9 bases, there was a span of 10 bases. The germline gives CDR1 SGHVS, CDR2 FQNEAQ. The CDR3 has 12 residues. CDR3 nucleotide sequence: TGTGCCAGCAGCTCGGGACTCGGTGAGCAGTTCTTC. Translated, it gives CASSSGLGEQFF.

The chain combines TRBV15 with TRBJ1-5; no clear D gene. The CDR3 runs 13 residues. Germline lookup yields CDR1 LNHNV and CDR2 YYDKDF (reference sequence). V lost 4 bases to trimming and J lost 7 bases, with 11 bases between them. This CDR3 is CATSIRTTQPQHF. The DNA for the CDR3 is TGTGCCACCAGCATAAGAACCACACAGCCCCAGCATTTT.

The chain couples TRBV10-1 to TRBJ2-7, with D maybe TRBD2 (5 bases). The CDR3 sequence is 14 residues long. V shed 0 bases and J shed 7 bases, with 13 bases lying between them. Looked up from germline, CDR1 is WNHNN and CDR2 is SYGVQD (reference sequence). The CDR3 loop is CASSESWGRGEQYF. CDR3 nucleotides: TGCGCCAGCAGTGAGTCTTGGGGAAGAGGGGAGCAGTACTTC.

The J gene is TRBJ2-2, the V gene TRBV11-1; 9 nucleotides align to TRBD2. V lost 5 bases and J lost 5; bases outside the gene matches: 6. The germline V gene has CDR1 SGHAT and CDR2 FQDESV (reference sequence). The CDR3 covers 15 residues. The CDR3: CASSNSGRGTGELFF. The CDR3 DNA sequence: TGTGCCAGCAGCAATAGCGGGAGAGGGACCGGGGAGCTGTTTTTT.

This clone has a single count. The rearrangement joins TRBV9 to TRBJ2-7, with D maybe TRBD1 (5 bases). V shed 4 bases and J shed 0 bases, with 11 bases lying between them. The germline gives CDR1 SGDLS, CDR2 YYNGEE. The CDR3 consists of 14 residues. This CDR3 reads CASSLAGPSYEQYF. The CDR3 nucleotides are TGTGCCAGCAGCCTGGCAGGGCCCTCCTACGAGCAGTACTTC.

The V gene is TRBV27, the J gene TRBJ2-7; D is perhaps TRBD1 (5 bases). Trimming cost V 1 base and J 4 bases, with 17 bases left between them. Per germline, CDR1 MNHEY and CDR2 SMNVEV (reference sequence). The CDR3 runs to 16 residues. The CDR3 bases are TGTGCCAGCAGTTTATTATTCGCAGGGTCACCGTACGAGCAGTACTTC. This codes for CASSLLFAGSPYEQYF.

J is TRBJ2-7 and V is TRBV7-8, with D unclear. Trimming cost V 0 bases and J 3 bases, with 6 bases left between them. The germline gives CDR1 SGHVS, CDR2 FQNEAQ. The CDR3 covers 13 residues. The CDR3 sequence: CASSLAYSYEQYF. CDR3 DNA: TGTGCCAGCAGCTTAGCGTACAGCTACGAGCAGTACTTC.

V usage is TRBV7-2 and J usage is TRBJ1-2, with TRBD1 identical over 9 bases. This CDR3 comprises 14 residues. Per germline, CDR1 SGHTA and CDR2 FQGNSA. Trimming cost V 6 bases and J 3 bases; bases outside gene matches: 5. DNA for the CDR3: TGTGCCAGCAGTCGAGGGGACAGGGACTATGGCTACACCTTC. This translates into CASSRGDRDYGYTF.

The gene calls are TRBV28 and TRBJ1-2; D unclear. CDR3 length: 12 residues. Germline V gene lookup returns CDR1 MDHEN and CDR2 SYDVKM. Trimming pared 6 bases from V and 7 bases from J, leaving 12 bases between. CDR3 amino acids: CASSLSRSGYTF. In DNA form, the CDR3 reads TGTGCCAGCAGCCTCTCCAGGAGTGGCTACACCTTC.

This chain joins TRBV28 and TRBJ2-4; 8 bases map to TRBD1. The CDR3 has 18 residues. The germline CDR1 and CDR2 sequences are MDHEN and SYDVKM. Trimming cost V 4 bases and J 0 bases; bases outside gene matches: 11. In DNA, the CDR3 is TGTGCCAGCAGTTCCCCCGGGACAGGAGGTTTAGCCAAAAACATTCAGTACTTC. Encoded protein: CASSSPGTGGLAKNIQYF.

This clone has only a few counts. The chain is built from TRBV7-9 and TRBJ1-2, with TRBD1 identical over 9 bases. V was clipped by 5 bases and J by 4 bases; unmatched bases: 11. The CDR3 sequence is 16 residues long. Germline CDR1 SEHNR, CDR2 FQNEAQ (reference sequence). In nucleotides, the CDR3 is TGTGCCAGCAGCGGAACCGGGACAGGGTGGATCTATGGCTACACCTTC. It codes for CASSGTGTGWIYGYTF.

This chain links TRBV27 with TRBJ1-1; D unclear. Germline V lookup: CDR1 MNHEY, CDR2 SMNVEV (reference sequence). The V gene lost 5 bases and the J gene lost 0 bases, with 10 bases spanning the gap. This CDR3 is 14 amino acids long. In DNA, the CDR3 is TGTGCCAGCAGTCTTATCCGGATGAACACTGAAGCTTTCTTT. Its protein is CASSLIRMNTEAFF.